The T cell receptor beta chain under discussion was sequenced for a study of blood T cell repertoires in COVID-19. Study-wide background: Whether acute or convalescent, the COVID-19 samples came from the United States, Italy and Spain.

Patients from Seattle were sampled longitudinally, starting during active infection. The V and J ends lost 6 bases and 1 base, in that order; junction bases with no gene match: 9. This CDR3 comprises 17 residues. The germline V gene encodes CDR1 KGHSH and CDR2 LQKENI. Under the authors' procedure: Estimation of nucleated cell counts relied on the amplification of reference gene primers. Assay used: immunoSEQ multiplex PCR; TCRdb lists only in-frame clones, some missing. V and J calls and clone size are those listed in that table; D and trimming were worked out from the DNA. The sample shows some 270,000 clones, under 85% of them seen only once.

This sequence joins TRBV18 and TRBJ2-7; 13 bases fit TRBD2. What was sequenced was peripheral blood. The source is a human donor with COVID-19, enrolled during active disease. The donor label of this sample is uncertain. The CDR3 region has the DNA TGTGCCAGCTCGTTGACTAGCGGGAGGACAGTGTCCTACGAGCAGTACTTC. It encodes CASSLTSGRTVSYEQYF.